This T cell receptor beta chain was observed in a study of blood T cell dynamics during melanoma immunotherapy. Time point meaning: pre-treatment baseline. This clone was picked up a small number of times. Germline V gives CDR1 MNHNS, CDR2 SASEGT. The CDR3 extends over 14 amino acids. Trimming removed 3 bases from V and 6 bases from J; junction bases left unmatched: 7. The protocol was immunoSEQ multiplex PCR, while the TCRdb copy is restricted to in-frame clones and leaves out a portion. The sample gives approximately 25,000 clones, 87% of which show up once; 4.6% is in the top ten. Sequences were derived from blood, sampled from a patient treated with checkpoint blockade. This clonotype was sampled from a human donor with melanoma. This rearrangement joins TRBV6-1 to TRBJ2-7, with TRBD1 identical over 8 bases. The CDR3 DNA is TGTGCCAGCAGTGAGCGACAGGGGTCTGGCGAGCAGTACTTC. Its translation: CASSERQGSGEQYF.